These 9 T cell receptor beta chains came from one sample sequenced in a study of blood T cell repertoires in COVID-19. The table came from immunoSEQ multiplex PCR; TCRdb's copy has only in-frame clones and leaves some out. The profile shows some 74,000 clones, less than 85% of them singletons. The sequenced sample was peripheral blood. The receptors were gathered from an elderly woman with acute or convalescent COVID-19.

The chain carries TRBV7-9 and TRBJ2-5, with 7 positions matching TRBD1. Per germline, CDR1 SEHNR and CDR2 FQNEAQ (reference sequence). This CDR3 has 16 residues. The V gene end was trimmed by 5 bases and the J gene end by 3 bases; junction bases not matched to a gene: 12. CDR3: CASSQGGGQKEETQYF. The CDR3 region has the DNA TGTGCCAGCAGCCAAGGGGGCGGACAAAAAGAAGAGACCCAGTACTTC. Full variable domain (missing parts from reference TRBV7-9 and TRBJ2-5): DTGVSQNPRHKITKRGQNVTFRCDPISEHNRLYWYRQTLGQGPEFLTYFQNEAQLEKSRLLSDRFSAERPKGSFSTLEIQRTEQGDSAMYLCASSQGGGQKEETQYFGPGTRLLVL.

The count of this clone is one. The CDR3, as DNA: TGTGCCAGCGGAGAGGGGGCGAAGCAGTACTTC. Its translation: CASGEGAKQYF. V gene TRBV3-1 (or the pseudogene TRBV3-2) combines with J gene TRBJ2-7, with TRBD1 identical over 7 bases. V lost 8 bases and J lost 8; bases outside the gene matches: 6. The germline V gene encodes CDR1 LGHDT and CDR2 YNNKEL (reference sequence). There are 11 residues in the CDR3.

This rearrangement joins TRBV27 to TRBJ1-5, with 9 positions matching TRBD1. Trimming at V came to 5 bases and at J to 2 bases, leaving 4 bases not matched to a gene. Germline CDR1 reads MNHEY; CDR2 reads SMNVEV (reference sequence). This CDR3 region has 15 residues. The CDR3 DNA reads as TGTGCCAGCAGTATACAGGGGGCGGGCAATCAGCCCCAGCATTTT. The encoded protein is CASSIQGAGNQPQHF.

This clone was seen a few times. The chain carries TRBV19 and TRBJ1-5; TRBD1 matches at 10 bases. The germline V gene encodes CDR1 LNHDA and CDR2 SQIVND (reference sequence). CDR3 length equals 14 residues. Trimming cost V 6 bases and J 6 bases; bases outside gene matches: 5. DNA of the CDR3: TGTGCCAGTAGGGGACAGGGGCTTTCTCAGCCCCAGCATTTT. Its translation: CASRGQGLSQPQHF.

As DNA, the CDR3 is TGCAGTGCTGAGGAAGAGACCCAGTACTTC. Translation gives CSAEEETQYF. The chain links TRBV20-1 to TRBJ2-5; D remains ambiguous. Trimming pared 5 bases from V and 3 bases from J, leaving 4 bases between. The CDR3 covers 10 residues. Germline CDR1 and CDR2: DFQATT and SNEGSKA (reference sequence).

The CDR3 is CATAGTGVSYTEAFF. In nucleotides, the CDR3 is TGTGCAACCGCCGGGACAGGGGTTTCGTACACTGAAGCTTTCTTT. The rearrangement links TRBV3-1 (or the pseudogene TRBV3-2) to TRBJ1-1; 10 nucleotides agree with TRBD1. This CDR3 is built from 15 residues. The V gene's germline CDR1 is LGHDT and CDR2 YNNKEL (reference sequence).

The chain is built from TRBV11-3 and TRBJ2-1; TRBD1 matches 7 bases. This CDR3 has 14 residues. Germline CDR1 is SGHNT and CDR2 is YENEEA. V shed 5 bases and J 7 bases; nucleotides not matched to a gene: 8. CDR3 in DNA: TGTGCCAGCAGCCCCGGGACAGTTAGTAATGAGCAGTTCTTC. It encodes CASSPGTVSNEQFF.

V usage is TRBV10-3 and J usage is TRBJ2-2, with D perhaps TRBD2 (5 bases). The CDR3 runs to 14 residues. Germline V CDR1 and CDR2: ENHRY, SYGVKD. V lost 4 bases and J 5 bases, leaving 11 bases between the germline ends. The CDR3 nucleotides are TGTGCCATCAGTGCGAGGGAAGAGACCGGGGAGCTGTTTTTT. It translates to CAISAREETGELFF.

This chain joins TRBV5-4 and TRBJ2-6; 8 bases align to TRBD1. The V and J ends lost 0 bases and 3 bases, in that order; junction bases with no gene match: 2. Germline V CDR1 and CDR2: SGHNT, YYREEE (reference sequence). The CDR3 consists of 16 residues. The CDR3, as DNA: TGTGCCAGCAGCTTGGGACAGGGGATTGGGGCCAACGTCCTGACTTTC. Protein: CASSLGQGIGANVLTF.